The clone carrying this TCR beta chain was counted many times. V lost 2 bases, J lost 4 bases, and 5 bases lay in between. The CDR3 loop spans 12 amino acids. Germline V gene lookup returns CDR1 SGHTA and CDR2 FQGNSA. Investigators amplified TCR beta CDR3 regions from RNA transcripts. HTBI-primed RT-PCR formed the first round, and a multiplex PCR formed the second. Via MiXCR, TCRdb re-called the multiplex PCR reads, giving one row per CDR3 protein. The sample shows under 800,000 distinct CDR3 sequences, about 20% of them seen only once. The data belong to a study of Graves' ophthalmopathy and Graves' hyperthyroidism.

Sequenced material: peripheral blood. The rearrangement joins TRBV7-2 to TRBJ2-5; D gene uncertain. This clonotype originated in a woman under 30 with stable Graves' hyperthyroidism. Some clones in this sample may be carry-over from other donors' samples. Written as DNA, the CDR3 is TGTGCCAGCAGCTTATACACAGAGACCCAGTACTTC. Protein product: CASSLYTETQYF.